Below, 10 T cell receptor beta chains from the same sample are listed, as sequenced in a study of blood T cells in healthy people across ages. A second about 7 to 11 cycle PCR used barcoded and J-beta primers. Each CDR3 protein gets one entry after TCRdb re-called the 5' RACE reads with MiXCR. The table has around 990,000 distinct CDR3 sequences, more than 30% seen once. Sequenced sample: blood. These receptors originate from a man between 18 and 35 years old in good health.

The chain employs TRBV28 and TRBJ1-1, with 10 bases fitting TRBD1. V lost 5 bases to trimming and J lost 6 bases; unmatched junction nucleotides: 6. CDR3 length equals 14 residues. Germline V gene lookup returns CDR1 MDHEN and CDR2 SYDVKM. Here the CDR3 DNA reads TGTGCCAGCAGTCCCGGGACAGGGGAGGCTGAAGCTTTCTTT. Translated: CASSPGTGEAEAFF.

The rearrangement links TRBV27 to TRBJ2-5; D is unresolved. Trimming shortened V by 5 bases and J by 1 base, and 11 bases separated the two germline ends. The CDR3 extends over 14 amino acids. Per germline, CDR1 MNHEY and CDR2 SMNVEV (reference sequence). CDR3 sequence (DNA): TGTGCCAGCAGTCCCGGCAGTACCCAAGAGACCCAGTACTTC. Translated, it gives CASSPGSTQETQYF.

V and J are TRBV4-3 and TRBJ2-3, with D unclear. The ends were cut back, 1 base at V and 2 bases at J, with 10 bases in the middle. This CDR3 region has 15 residues. CDR1 and CDR2 (germline): LGHNA, YSLEER. CDR3 loop: CASSQGTTPTDTQYF. As DNA, the CDR3 is TGCGCCAGCAGCCAAGGGACGACTCCCACAGATACGCAGTATTTT.

J is TRBJ1-1 and V is TRBV7-2; D is unclear. Between the trimmed V and J ends, which lost 4 bases and 5 bases, there was a span of 20 bases. Germline V gene sequence: CDR1 SGHTA, CDR2 FQGNSA. The CDR3 is 16 residues long. The CDR3 bases are TGTGCCAGCAGCTCCCTTGGTGTGGTTCGGGTGACTGAAGCTTTCTTT. Translating it yields CASSSLGVVRVTEAFF.

The chain joins TRBV7-2 to TRBJ1-2; the D gene is possibly TRBD1 (6 bases). This CDR3 comprises 16 residues. Trimming removed 5 bases at V and 2 bases at J, with 18 bases between. Germline V gene data show CDR1 as SGHTA and CDR2 as FQGNSA. DNA for the CDR3: TGTGCCAGCAGCACCACAAGGACAGCTATGAACTATGGCTACACCTTC. Amino acids: CASSTTRTAMNYGYTF.

This clonotype has at least ten counts. This chain links TRBV7-6 with TRBJ1-1, with D maybe TRBD1 (6 bases). The CDR3 contains 13 residues. V was clipped by 5 bases and J by 1 base, with 8 bases between them. CDR1 is SGHVS and CDR2 is FNYEAQ in the germline V gene. CDR3 in DNA: TGTGCCAGCAGCGTGGGGGCGAACACTGAAGCTTTCTTT. Translating gives CASSVGANTEAFF.

Note on this clonotype: Sequence at one end of the junction differs from germline and may be a read error. The chain combines TRBV4-1 with TRBJ2-3; D tentatively reads TRBD1 or TRBD2 (7 bases each). CDR3 size: 17 residues. The germline gives CDR1 MGHRA, CDR2 YSYEKL. CDR3: CASSSGGGRYGTDMQYF. The CDR3 DNA follows: TGCGCCAGCAGCTCAGGGGGGGGACGATACGGCACAGATATGCAGTATTTT.

This clonotype was counted only a few times. This rearrangement joins TRBV7-9 to TRBJ2-7; a possible D gene is TRBD1 (7 bases). The CDR3 extends over 16 amino acids. Germline V gene sequence: CDR1 SEHNR, CDR2 FQNEAQ (reference sequence). V shed 4 bases and J shed 4 bases, with 20 bases lying between them. CDR3 region: CASSSGGTERGYEQYF. The DNA of the CDR3 is TGTGCCAGCAGCTCAGGAGGGACAGAGAGGGGGTACGAGCAGTACTTC.

The chain's CDR3 is CASSYGTRGSGYNSPLHF. In DNA, the CDR3 is TGTGCCAGCAGTTACGGGACTCGAGGGTCCGGGTATAATTCACCCCTCCACTTT. The gene calls are TRBV6-5 and TRBJ1-6, with D maybe TRBD1 (5 bases). This CDR3 is 18 amino acids long. Trimming pared 2 bases from V and 4 bases from J, leaving 18 bases between. CDR1 and CDR2 from the germline V gene are MNHEY and SVGAGI.

The table lists this clonotype with a few counts. The chain carries TRBV7-2 and TRBJ1-5, with 8 nucleotides matching TRBD1. Germline assignment: CDR1 SGHTA and CDR2 FQGNSA. The trim removed 4 bases at V and 6 bases at J, leaving 5 bases unmatched. This CDR3 region has 14 residues. CDR3 loop: CASSSTGGPQPQHF. DNA of the CDR3: TGTGCCAGCAGCTCAACAGGGGGTCCTCAGCCCCAGCATTTT.